This TCR beta chain was sequenced in a study of molecular identifiers for immune sequencing clone quantification. Study at large: RNA, taken in replicates from approximately 20,000 or 100,000 naive CD8 cells, was split five ways, with four sequenced. Study-level results: Clonotypes topping 20 RNA copies carried over 97% of effector molecules but under 1% of naive ones.

Between the trimmed V and J ends, which lost 6 bases and 8 bases, there was a span of 16 bases. In germline, CDR1 is MNHNY, CDR2 SVGAGI (reference sequence). CDR3 length: 13 residues. The authors sorted naive CD8 T cells as CD8+CD4-CCR7+CD45RA+. This clonotype was detected many times. Its matching antigen is unknown. It was with previously described methods and listed TCR primers that bulk TCR libraries were made. Using its own MiXCR run on the PCR reads, TCRdb lists one record per CDR3 protein. The sample has about 68,000 distinct CDR3 sequences, 15% to 20% seen once. The source is a human donor in good health. Some libraries in this study had Jurkat cell RNA spiked in. Sequencing was done on a sample of naive CD8+ T cells from blood, with Jurkat cell RNA spiked in. Subset noted: FACS-sorted CD8+CD4-CCR7+CD45RA+ naive T cells. The chain joins TRBV6-6 to TRBJ1-1; D is unclear. CDR3 loop: CASSYVQAKEAFF. The CDR3, as DNA: TGTGCCAGCAGCTACGTCCAGGCCAAAGAAGCTTTCTTT.